This T cell receptor beta chain was recovered during a study of T cell responses to AZD1222 COVID-19 vaccine. General observations from the study: Clonal diversity was possibly underestimated, and the donors were mostly white British, with more females.

Comments on this clone: Its cognate antigen is unknown.

Measured with immunoSEQ multiplex PCR; TCRdb has only the in-frame clones, and not every one. The profile covers 100,000 to 140,000 clones, with 90% to 95% appearing a single time and approximately 5.6% taken by the ten largest. The germline gives CDR1 MGHRA, CDR2 YSYEKL. Trimming left V 0 bases short and J 8 bases short, with 16 bases between. The CDR3 is made up of 16 amino acids. This receptor was obtained from an adult who received the AZD1222 COVID-19 vaccine. The sequencing used peripheral blood, collected 28 days after the second AZD1222 dose. The chain couples TRBV4-1 to TRBJ1-4, with D uncertain. The CDR3 region has the DNA TGCGCCAGCAGCCAAGACCCCGGGTCTCGAGGGGAAAAACTGTTTTTT. Its protein product is CASSQDPGSRGEKLFF.